The rows below give T cell receptor beta chains drawn from one sample of a study of cytomegalovirus exposure and HLA in healthy donors. Sequencing was performed with immunoSEQ multiplex PCR; in TCRdb, only in-frame clones are kept and a portion is missing. The table records 100,000 to 140,000 clones, 60% to 75% of them present only once. Sequenced: PBMCs. The receptors derive from a man aged 30 to 45 in good health and CMV-seronegative. Both conserved end residues are part of each CDR3. The order of the fields is J gene, clone size, V gene, D gene, CDR3 protein, CDR3 DNA. D genes are given only for firm matches. Not every row has a clone size; where given, it reads once, few, many or a size class.

TRBJ1-1,.,TRBV7-9,TRBD1,CASSPPGGRVNTEAFF,TGTGCCAGCAGCCCCCCAGGGGGTAGGGTGAACACTGAAGCTTTCTTT
TRBJ1-1,.,TRBV2,.,CASSEALQIEMAEAEAFF,TGTGCCAGCAGTGAAGCATTACAAATTGAGATGGCAGAGGCTGAAGCTTTCTTT
TRBJ1-4,few,TRBV19,TRBD1,CASKQGLGTGLFF,TGTGCCAGTAAACAGGGGTTGGGGACTGGACTGTTTTTT
TRBJ2-1,.,TRBV4-1,.,CASSPTQGNEQFF,TGCGCCAGCAGCCCTACACAGGGTAATGAGCAGTTCTTC
TRBJ2-7,few,TRBV21-1,.,CASSNGGISYEQYF,TGTGCCAGCAGCAACGGGGGGATCTCCTACGAGCAGTACTTC
TRBJ1-1,.,TRBV6-5,.,CASSVQFYGGTEAFF,TGTGCCAGCAGTGTACAGTTCTACGGGGGCACTGAAGCTTTCTTT
TRBJ2-2,.,TRBV30,.,CAWRRGGAQLNTGELFF,TGTGCCTGGAGAAGGGGGGGGGCGCAGCTGAACACCGGGGAGCTGTTTTTT
TRBJ1-2,.,TRBV2,TRBD1,CASSSGQGGYTF,TGTGCCAGCAGCTCAGGACAGGGAGGCTACACCTTC
TRBJ2-7,.,TRBV6-5,.,CASSMTEPTYEQYF,TGTGCCAGCAGCATGACAGAGCCGACCTACGAGCAGTACTTC
TRBJ1-5,.,TRBV7-9,.,CASSHLGDQGNQPQHF,TGTGCCAGCAGCCATCTCGGTGATCAGGGCAATCAGCCCCAGCATTTT
TRBJ2-5,.,TRBV27,TRBD2,CASSTLAGGTETQYF,TGTGCCAGCAGCACGCTAGCGGGAGGGACCGAGACCCAGTACTTC
TRBJ2-5,.,TRBV7-9,.,CASSREGQGTQYF,TGTGCCAGCAGCCGAGAGGGCCAAGGGACCCAGTACTTC
TRBJ1-1,.,TRBV28,.,CASSSPSGTPTEAFF,TGTGCCAGCAGTTCCCCTTCGGGGACACCCACTGAAGCTTTCTTT
TRBJ2-7,.,TRBV25-1,.,CASSGGGGAWDF,TGTGCCAGCAGCGGAGGAGGGGGGGCGTGGGACTTC
TRBJ1-3,few,TRBV10-3,.,CAISESLQGGNTIYF,TGTGCCATCAGTGAGTCGTTACAGGGTGGAAACACCATATATTTT
TRBJ2-1,.,TRBV5-1,TRBD2,CASSLVGGNPYNEQFF,TGCGCCAGCAGCTTGGTCGGGGGGAACCCCTACAATGAGCAGTTCTTC
TRBJ2-1,once,TRBV6-1,.,CASSEAPERGNEQFF,TGTGCCAGCAGTGAAGCGCCAGAACGGGGTAATGAGCAGTTCTTC
TRBJ2-3,few,TRBV13,TRBD2,CASSPTGTRSTDTQYF,TGTGCCAGCAGCCCAACCGGGACTAGGAGCACAGATACGCAGTATTTT
TRBJ1-2,.,TRBV5-3,.,CARSLVGFKGYTF,TGTGCCAGAAGCTTGGTCGGGTTTAAAGGCTACACCTTC
TRBJ2-7,.,TRBV6-5,.,CASSYISGKQYF,TGTGCCAGCAGTTATATATCAGGCAAGCAGTACTTC
TRBJ2-7,.,TRBV5-1,TRBD1,CAGSLGTGAYEQYF,TGCGCCGGCAGCTTGGGGACAGGGGCCTACGAGCAGTACTTC
TRBJ2-7,.,TRBV7-8,.,CASSSRDTSHEQYF,TGTGCCAGCAGCTCGCGAGACACCAGCCACGAGCAGTACTTC